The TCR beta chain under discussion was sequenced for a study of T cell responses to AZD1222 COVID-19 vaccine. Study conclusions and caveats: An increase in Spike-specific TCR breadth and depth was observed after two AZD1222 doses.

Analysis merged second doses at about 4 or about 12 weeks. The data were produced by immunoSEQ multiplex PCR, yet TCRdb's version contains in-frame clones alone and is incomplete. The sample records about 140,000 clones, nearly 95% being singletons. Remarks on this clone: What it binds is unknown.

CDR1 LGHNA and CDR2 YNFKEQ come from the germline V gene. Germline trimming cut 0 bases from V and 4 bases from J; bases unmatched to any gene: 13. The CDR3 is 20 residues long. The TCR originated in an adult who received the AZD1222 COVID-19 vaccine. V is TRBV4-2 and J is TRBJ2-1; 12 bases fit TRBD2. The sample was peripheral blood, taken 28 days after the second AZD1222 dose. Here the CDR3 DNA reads TGTGCCAGCAGCCAAGAACGGTTCGGGCTAGCGGGAGGGCCGTACAATGAGCAGTTCTTC. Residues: CASSQERFGLAGGPYNEQFF.